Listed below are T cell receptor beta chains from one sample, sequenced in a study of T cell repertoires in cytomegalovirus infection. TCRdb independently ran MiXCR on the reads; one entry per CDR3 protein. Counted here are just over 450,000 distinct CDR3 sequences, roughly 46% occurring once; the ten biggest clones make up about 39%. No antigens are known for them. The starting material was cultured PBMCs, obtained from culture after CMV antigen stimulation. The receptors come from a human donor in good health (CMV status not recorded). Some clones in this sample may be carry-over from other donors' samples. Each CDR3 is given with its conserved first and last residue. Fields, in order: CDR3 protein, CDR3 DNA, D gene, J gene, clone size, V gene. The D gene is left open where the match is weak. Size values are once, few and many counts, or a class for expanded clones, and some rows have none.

cdr3_aa: CASSPAGVAEQFF; cdr3_nt: TGTGCCAGCAGCCCCGCCGGGGTCGCTGAGCAGTTCTTC; d_call: .; j_call: TRBJ2-1; clone_size: few; v_call: TRBV7-9
cdr3_aa: CASSLVDDYEQYF; cdr3_nt: TGTGCCAGCAGCTTAGTTGACGACTACGAGCAGTACTTC; d_call: .; j_call: TRBJ2-7; clone_size: .; v_call: TRBV7-2
cdr3_aa: CASSLKGPQWEQFF; cdr3_nt: TGTGCCAGCAGCTTGAAGGGGCCACAATGGGAGCAGTTCTTC; d_call: .; j_call: TRBJ2-1; clone_size: few; v_call: TRBV5-4
cdr3_aa: CASSWEQGADTGELFF; cdr3_nt: TGTGCCAGCAGCTGGGAACAGGGGGCGGACACCGGGGAGCTGTTTTTT; d_call: TRBD1; j_call: TRBJ2-2; clone_size: .; v_call: TRBV7-6
cdr3_aa: CASSGPGREASYEQYF; cdr3_nt: TGTGCCAGCAGCGGCCCCGGCAGGGAGGCCTCCTACGAGCAGTACTTC; d_call: .; j_call: TRBJ2-7; clone_size: few; v_call: TRBV7-9
cdr3_aa: CASSLSVGGQPQHF; cdr3_nt: TGTGCCAGCAGTTTATCTGTAGGAGGGCAGCCCCAGCATTTT; d_call: .; j_call: TRBJ1-5; clone_size: .; v_call: TRBV27
cdr3_aa: CASSYSTTGGTEAFF; cdr3_nt: TGTGCCAGCAGTTACTCGACAACGGGGGGCACTGAAGCTTTCTTT; d_call: .; j_call: TRBJ1-1; clone_size: .; v_call: TRBV6-6
cdr3_aa: CASRPWGRGNIQYF; cdr3_nt: TGTGCCAGCAGACCTTGGGGTCGGGGAAACATTCAGTACTTC; d_call: .; j_call: TRBJ2-4; clone_size: .; v_call: TRBV6-2/TRBV6-3
cdr3_aa: CASSEFQDNTGELFF; cdr3_nt: TGTGCCAGCAGTGAATTTCAGGACAACACCGGGGAGCTGTTTTTT; d_call: .; j_call: TRBJ2-2; clone_size: .; v_call: TRBV6-1
cdr3_aa: CASTPTGASGGWSTDTQYF; cdr3_nt: TGTGCCAGCACCCCGACCGGGGCTAGCGGGGGTTGGAGCACAGATACGCAGTATTTT; d_call: TRBD2; j_call: TRBJ2-3; clone_size: .; v_call: TRBV11-1
cdr3_aa: CASSLTANAPYNEQFF; cdr3_nt: TGCGCCAGCAGCTTGACGGCAAACGCACCATACAATGAGCAGTTCTTC; d_call: .; j_call: TRBJ2-1; clone_size: .; v_call: TRBV5-1
cdr3_aa: CASSGTGSNQPQHF; cdr3_nt: TGTGCCAGCTCAGGAACAGGAAGCAATCAGCCCCAGCATTTT; d_call: .; j_call: TRBJ1-5; clone_size: .; v_call: TRBV18
cdr3_aa: CASRPPDGQPQHF; cdr3_nt: TGTGCCAGCAGACCCCCGGACGGTCAGCCCCAGCATTTT; d_call: .; j_call: TRBJ1-5; clone_size: .; v_call: TRBV6-6
cdr3_aa: CASSLNTGGETQYF; cdr3_nt: TGTGCCAGCAGCTTAAACACGGGAGGGGAGACCCAGTACTTC; d_call: TRBD2; j_call: TRBJ2-5; clone_size: .; v_call: TRBV6-1
cdr3_aa: CASSLAPQAGVNEQFF; cdr3_nt: TGTGCCAGCAGCTTAGCCCCCCAGGCGGGGGTCAATGAGCAGTTCTTC; d_call: TRBD2; j_call: TRBJ2-1; clone_size: .; v_call: TRBV7-9
cdr3_aa: CASSFRPGQGTQYF; cdr3_nt: TGTGCCAGCAGCTTTAGACCAGGACAGGGGACCCAGTACTTC; d_call: TRBD1; j_call: TRBJ2-5; clone_size: .; v_call: TRBV11-1
cdr3_aa: CASSHLTAAGGQPQHF; cdr3_nt: TGCGCCAGCAGCCATCTAACCGCGGCCGGTGGGCAGCCCCAGCATTTT; d_call: .; j_call: TRBJ1-5; clone_size: .; v_call: TRBV4-3
cdr3_aa: CASTIRDTQYF; cdr3_nt: TGTGCCAGCACGATACGGGATACGCAGTATTTT; d_call: .; j_call: TRBJ2-3; clone_size: .; v_call: TRBV12-3/TRBV12-4
cdr3_aa: CASSQVWTGNTEAFF; cdr3_nt: TGCGCCAGCAGCCAAGTGTGGACAGGGAACACTGAAGCTTTCTTT; d_call: TRBD1; j_call: TRBJ1-1; clone_size: few; v_call: TRBV4-1
cdr3_aa: CASSLARWAETSTDTQYF; cdr3_nt: TGTGCCAGCAGCTTAGCTCGTTGGGCGGAGACTAGCACAGATACGCAGTATTTT; d_call: .; j_call: TRBJ2-3; clone_size: few; v_call: TRBV7-9
cdr3_aa: CASSPGPPQYF; cdr3_nt: TGTGCCAGCAGCCCAGGGCCGCCGCAGTATTTT; d_call: .; j_call: TRBJ2-3; clone_size: .; v_call: TRBV7-9
cdr3_aa: CASPPYNEPLWDEQFF; cdr3_nt: TGTGCCAGCCCGCCTTACAATGAACCCCTCTGGGATGAGCAGTTCTTC; d_call: .; j_call: TRBJ2-1; clone_size: few; v_call: TRBV7-9
cdr3_aa: CASSLMMVNTEAFF; cdr3_nt: TGCGCCAGCAGCCTTATGATGGTGAACACTGAAGCTTTCTTT; d_call: .; j_call: TRBJ1-1; clone_size: .; v_call: TRBV4-3
cdr3_aa: CASSLVHGGELFF; cdr3_nt: TGTGCCAGCAGTTTAGTGCACGGAGGGGAGCTGTTTTTT; d_call: .; j_call: TRBJ2-2; clone_size: .; v_call: TRBV28
cdr3_aa: CASSPWDRPNEKLFF; cdr3_nt: TGTGCCAGTAGTCCATGGGACCGTCCTAATGAAAAACTGTTTTTT; d_call: .; j_call: TRBJ1-4; clone_size: .; v_call: TRBV19
cdr3_aa: CASSIRPGSLHF; cdr3_nt: TGTGCCAGCTCGATCCGCCCAGGGTCCCTCCACTTT; d_call: .; j_call: TRBJ1-6; clone_size: .; v_call: TRBV28
cdr3_aa: CASSESRLQETQYF; cdr3_nt: TGTGCCAGCAGTGAAAGTAGGTTACAAGAGACCCAGTACTTC; d_call: .; j_call: TRBJ2-5; clone_size: .; v_call: TRBV6-1
cdr3_aa: CASRGGPHEQYF; cdr3_nt: TGTGCCAGCAGAGGTGGCCCCCACGAGCAGTACTTC; d_call: .; j_call: TRBJ2-7; clone_size: .; v_call: TRBV7-2
cdr3_aa: CASSQDRELTQHF; cdr3_nt: TGTGCCAGCAGCCAGGACAGGGAACTAACCCAGCATTTT; d_call: TRBD1; j_call: TRBJ1-5; clone_size: many; v_call: TRBV7-2
cdr3_aa: CASGAASNEKLFF; cdr3_nt: TGTGCCAGCGGAGCAGCCTCCAATGAAAAACTGTTTTTT; d_call: .; j_call: TRBJ1-4; clone_size: .; v_call: TRBV6-8
cdr3_aa: CASSLGSFPWGAEAFF; cdr3_nt: TGTGCCAGCAGTTTGGGCAGCTTCCCTTGGGGCGCTGAAGCTTTCTTT; d_call: .; j_call: TRBJ1-1; clone_size: once; v_call: TRBV12-3/TRBV12-4
cdr3_aa: CASSLPLTASYNEQFF; cdr3_nt: TGTGCCAGCAGCTTACCGCTGACAGCCTCCTACAATGAGCAGTTCTTC; d_call: .; j_call: TRBJ2-1; clone_size: few; v_call: TRBV7-2
cdr3_aa: CASSPRAGPGQVNEKLFF; cdr3_nt: TGTGCCAGCAGTCCCAGGGCGGGACCGGGACAGGTGAATGAAAAACTGTTTTTT; d_call: TRBD1; j_call: TRBJ1-4; clone_size: .; v_call: TRBV12-3/TRBV12-4